The 13 T cell receptor beta chains listed next were all sequenced from one sample in a study of T cells in Graves' hyperthyroidism and ophthalmopathy. The CDR3 regions of TCR beta were amplified from RNA transcripts. HTBI primers were the set used in a first-round RT-PCR of the TCR CDR3. Via MiXCR, TCRdb re-called the multiplex PCR reads, giving one row per CDR3 protein. In the table there are hundreds of thousands of distinct CDR3 sequences, 11% to 15% of which are singletons. The sample was blood. Source of these receptors: a young woman with Graves' hyperthyroidism that later progressed to Graves' ophthalmopathy.

This clonotype was counted only a few times. The chain is built from TRBV4-1 and TRBJ2-1; D ambiguous. The CDR3 loop spans 13 amino acids. Germline assignment: CDR1 MGHRA and CDR2 YSYEKL. V was pared by 5 bases and J by 5 bases, with 10 bases between. The CDR3 region is CASSFAGDNEQFF. CDR3 sequence (DNA): TGCGCCAGCAGCTTTGCTGGGGACAATGAGCAGTTCTTC.

This clonotype showed up many times. The chain joins TRBV7-3 to TRBJ1-1; unclear D gene. The V gene lost 5 bases and the J gene lost 4 bases, with 14 bases spanning the gap. CDR3 size: 14 residues. The germline V gene encodes CDR1 SGHTA and CDR2 FQGTGA. CDR3 protein: CASSPMAGSTEAFF. As DNA, the CDR3 is TGTGCCAGCAGCCCCATGGCAGGAAGCACTGAAGCTTTCTTT.

This clonotype was picked up many times. The genes are TRBV27 and TRBJ1-6; 9 positions agree with TRBD1. The V gene's germline CDR1 is MNHEY and CDR2 SMNVEV (reference sequence). V gave up 6 bases and J gave up 7 bases; unmatched junction bases: 10. The CDR3 spans 16 residues. The CDR3: CASSPFVGQGNSPLHF. In DNA form, the CDR3 reads TGTGCCAGCAGCCCGTTCGTCGGACAGGGGAATTCACCCCTCCACTTT.

The rearrangement uses TRBV10-3 and TRBJ1-6; D uncertain. The germline gives CDR1 ENHRY, CDR2 SYGVKD. The CDR3 totals 15 residues. V was shortened by 2 bases and J by 5 bases, with 10 bases between the two germline ends. This CDR3 is CAISEIGPNNSPLHF. CDR3 nucleotides: TGTGCCATCAGTGAGATCGGCCCTAATAATTCACCCCTCCACTTT.

This clonotype appeared many times. The V and J genes are TRBV27 and TRBJ2-1, with a weak D call TRBD2 (5 bases). V lost 6 bases and J lost 8, with 14 bases in between. Per the germline V gene, CDR1 is MNHEY and CDR2 is SMNVEV (reference sequence). The CDR3 contains 13 residues. As DNA, the CDR3 is TGTGCCAGCAGAATCGGGGAGAGATATGAGCAGTTCTTC. It translates to CASRIGERYEQFF.

This clonotype has at least ten counts. The chain links TRBV5-1 to TRBJ2-7, with TRBD2 matching 10 bases. V shed 4 bases and J 3 bases; nucleotides not matched to a gene: 7. CDR3 length: 15 residues. Germline values: CDR1 SGHRS, CDR2 YFSETQ. Here the CDR3 reads CASSPRASGSYEQYF. The CDR3 nucleotides read TGCGCCAGCAGCCCCCGTGCTAGCGGGAGCTACGAGCAGTACTTC.

This clonotype came up many times. J is TRBJ2-5 and V is TRBV6-1; D might be TRBD1 (7 bases). The CDR3 contains 14 residues. The V gene lost 9 bases and the J gene lost 4 bases, with 18 bases spanning the gap. Germline-derived CDR1 and CDR2 are MNHNS and SASEGT. Here the CDR3 reads CARGERRGLETQYF. For the CDR3, the DNA is TGTGCCAGGGGGGAACGGAGGGGGCTAGAGACCCAGTACTTC.

This clonotype was recorded at least ten times. The rearrangement joins TRBV18 to TRBJ1-5; maybe TRBD1 (5 bases). This CDR3 region has 13 residues. V was pared by 6 bases and J by 7 bases, with 13 bases between. Germline CDR1 and CDR2: KGHSH and LQKENI. The CDR3 coding sequence is TGTGCCAGCTCTCCCACGGAGGGGCAGCCCCAGCATTTT. This encodes CASSPTEGQPQHF.

V and J are TRBV6-2 or TRBV6-3 and TRBJ2-2; possibly TRBD2 for D (6 bases). CDR1 and CDR2 from the germline V gene are MNHEY and SVGEGT. This CDR3 has 15 amino acids. V dropped 11 bases and J dropped 2 bases, with 18 bases sitting between them. CDR3 nucleotides: TGTGCCTCCCCCGGGAGCAGAGATAACACCGGGGAGCTGTTTTTT. Amino acid sequence: CASPGSRDNTGELFF.

Ten or more counts support this clonotype. This rearrangement joins TRBV3-1 to TRBJ1-2, with D possibly TRBD1 on 6 matching bases. CDR1 and CDR2 from the germline V gene are LGHDT and YNNKEL (reference sequence). CDR3 length equals 15 residues. Trimming pared 4 bases from V and 2 bases from J, leaving 14 bases between. This CDR3 reads CASSPFLGQNYGYTF. The CDR3 DNA sequence: TGTGCCAGCAGCCCGTTTCTCGGACAGAACTATGGCTACACCTTC.

A word on this clonotype: This may be a read error, as it is one base from a much larger clone. The rearrangement links TRBV6-1 to TRBJ2-3, with D perhaps given as TRBD1 or TRBD2 (5 bases each). The germline CDR1 and CDR2 sequences are MNHNS and SASEGT. This CDR3 region has 16 residues. Trimming cost V 10 bases and J 1 base, with 21 bases left between them. The CDR3 DNA is TGTGCCACCAAACAGGCCAGCGGAGTTGGCACAGATACGCAGTATTTT. It specifies CATKQASGVGTDTQYF.

Many counts were recorded for this clonotype. The chain recombines TRBV2 with TRBJ1-2; no definite D call. Trimming stripped 2 bases from V and 5 bases from J, with 3 bases between. The germline V gene has CDR1 SNHLY and CDR2 FYNNEI. CDR3 length: 11 amino acids. Here the CDR3 reads CASSEIYGYTF. CDR3 sequence (DNA): TGTGCCAGCAGTGAAATATATGGCTACACCTTC.

This clonotype has more than one count but fewer than ten. CDR3 nucleotides: TGCAGTGCTAGAGACGCCCTGGACAGCGGGAGCTACAATGAGCAGTTCTTC. It specifies CSARDALDSGSYNEQFF. This chain links TRBV20-1 with TRBJ2-1; 8 positions agree with TRBD2. This CDR3 is 17 amino acids long. Trimming took 0 bases from V and 3 from J; bases not matched to a gene: 10. In germline, CDR1 is DFQATT, CDR2 SNEGSKA (reference sequence).